This note documents a single T cell receptor (beta chain) sequence. The data originate from a study of blood T cell repertoires in COVID-19. Study details: Samples taken during acute and convalescent COVID-19 were collected in the United States, Italy and Spain. From T cells, B-cell-depleted T cells, or PBMCs came the material, which was cDNA or gDNA.

Method: immunoSEQ multiplex PCR; TCRdb's copy keeps in-frame clones and lacks some. The data contain about 48,000 clones, 75% to 90% of them singletons. Trimming stripped 5 bases from V and 8 bases from J, with 10 bases between. The CDR3 is 12 residues long. Germline assignment: CDR1 GTSNPN and CDR2 SVGIG (reference sequence). This TCR derives from a man in his sixties or seventies with acute or convalescent COVID-19. The sample comprised peripheral blood. The chain combines TRBV30 with TRBJ1-6; a weak D match, TRBD1 (6 bases). CDR3 nucleotides: TGTGCCTGGGGAGGGGGGGATTCACCCCTCCACTTT. Its protein is CAWGGGDSPLHF. Full variable domain (outside the CDR3, taken from reference TRBV30 and TRBJ1-6): SQTIHQWPATLVQPVGSPLSLECTVEGTSNPNLYWYRQAAGRGLQLLFYSVGIGQISSEVPQNLSASRPQDRQFILSSKKLLLSDSGFYLCAWGGGDSPLHFGNGTRLTVT.